This T cell receptor beta chain is drawn from a study of blood T cell repertoires in COVID-19. Study context: The origin of the acute and convalescent COVID-19 samples was the United States, Italy and Spain.

V was pared by 5 bases and J by 3 bases, with 12 bases of the junction left unmatched. CDR1 SGHVS and CDR2 FNYEAQ come from the germline V gene. CDR3 length: 18 amino acids. Which cohort a participant joined came from the clinical history participants gave. Two consecutive negative NP/OP PCR tests, clearance, or resolved symptoms defined Cohort 3 recovery. This clone is a singleton in its sample. Repertoires were generated with immunoSEQ multiplex PCR, while TCRdb's copy carries only in-frame clones and drops some. The sample lists some 260,000 clones, 65% to 90% seen once, with more than 1.5% in the top ten.

The receptor's source is a man between 40 and 49 years old who had recovered from COVID-19. Sequenced input: PBMCs or T cells enriched from blood (not recorded which). The chain couples TRBV7-6 to TRBJ1-6; 8 positions match TRBD1. In nucleotides, the CDR3 is TGTGCCAGCAGCGCCCAAATACAGGGGGGTAGCTATAATTCACCCCTCCACTTT. Translated: CASSAQIQGGSYNSPLHF.